This T cell receptor beta chain was sequenced for a study of blood T cell repertoires in COVID-19. At the level of the study: Material from acute and convalescent COVID-19 was sourced from the United States, Italy and Spain. From T cells, B-cell-depleted T cells, or PBMCs came the material, which was cDNA or gDNA.

In germline, CDR1 is MDHEN, CDR2 SYDVKM. There are 15 residues in the CDR3. V lost 5 bases to trimming and J lost 11 bases; unmatched junction nucleotides: 14. The assay was immunoSEQ multiplex PCR, and TCRdb's table has in-frame clones only and misses some. The table includes approximately 210,000 clones, more than 70% detected once. This clone has a single count. The TCR originated in a woman of 80 years or more with acute or convalescent COVID-19. Sequenced: peripheral blood. The chain couples TRBV28 to TRBJ1-1; 10 nucleotides line up with TRBD1. The CDR3 reads CASSQPRTGGRWAFF. CDR3 DNA sequence: TGTGCCAGCAGTCAACCCCGGACAGGGGGGCGGTGGGCTTTCTTT.